The clone carrying this T cell receptor (beta chain) has just one count. This entry comes from a study of chemoradiotherapy in HPV16-positive cancers. Sequencing was performed with immunoSEQ multiplex PCR; in TCRdb, only in-frame clones are kept and a portion is missing. The sample includes 30,000 or so clones, 89% seen only once; the top ten take around 3%. CDR1 and CDR2 from the germline V gene are SNHLY and FYNNEI. The CDR3 extends over 15 amino acids. The V segment lost 2 bases and the J segment 7 bases; nucleotides outside the gene matches: 10. This TCR came from a human donor with HPV-associated anogenital cancer. The specimen comprised blood, sampled from a patient who underwent chemoradiotherapy. The chain joins TRBV2 to TRBJ1-2; TRBD1 agrees at 7 bases. The CDR3, as DNA: TGTGCCAGCAGTGAATACGGGGGACAGAGGGGTGGCTACACCTTC. The encoded protein is CASSEYGGQRGGYTF.